A single sample is the source of the 24 T cell receptor beta chains below, sequenced in a study of identical twins. TCRdb reprocessed the 5' RACE reads with MiXCR, giving one entry per CDR3 protein. The profile shows 650,000 to 750,000 distinct CDR3 sequences, around 20% of them singletons. This sample also belongs to another study, concerning T cells expressing NK-cell markers.

Sequenced material: PBMCs. The receptors shown here come from a woman between 18 and 30 years old in good health.

V is TRBV5-1 and J is TRBJ2-3; the D gene is possibly TRBD2 (5 bases). V lost 1 base and J lost 9, with 15 bases in between. This CDR3 is built from 14 residues. The germline V gene encodes CDR1 SGHRS and CDR2 YFSETQ. The CDR3 loop reads CASSLLGSSRTQYF. The CDR3 DNA sequence: TGCGCCAGCAGCTTGTTGGGGAGTTCCAGGACGCAGTATTTT.

This clonotype was seen a handful of times. This chain connects TRBV4-3 to TRBJ2-5; TRBD2 matches 13 bases. V dropped 6 bases and J dropped 5; count of bases not matched to a gene: 6. Looked up from germline, CDR1 is LGHNA and CDR2 is YSLEER. This CDR3 spans 15 amino acids. The chain's CDR3 is CASSGTSGIGETQYF. The CDR3 nucleotides read TGCGCCAGCAGTGGGACTAGCGGGATCGGGGAGACCCAGTACTTC.

This clonotype was recorded many times. The gene calls are TRBV12-3 or TRBV12-4 and TRBJ2-2; D is undetermined. V dropped 2 bases and J dropped 5 bases, with 6 bases sitting between them. There are 13 residues in the CDR3. The CDR3 here is CASSLIGTGELFF. The DNA for the CDR3 is TGTGCCAGCAGTTTAATTGGGACCGGGGAGCTGTTTTTT.

The chain couples TRBV20-1 to TRBJ2-1; D could derive from TRBD1 or TRBD2 (5 bases each). CDR1 DFQATT and CDR2 SNEGSKA come from the germline V gene (reference sequence). The CDR3 totals 17 residues. V was cut by 0 bases and J by 3 bases, with 18 bases left in between. The DNA of the CDR3 is TGCAGTGCTAGAGATCCCCTAAAGGGTGGGGGCTACAATGAGCAGTTCTTC. Protein product: CSARDPLKGGGYNEQFF.

This clonotype has a handful of counts. The chain carries TRBV12-5 and TRBJ2-7, with TRBD1 identical over 7 bases. V trimming: 5 bases; J trimming: 2 bases; junction bases outside the gene matches: 3. Germline V gene lookup returns CDR1 LGHNT and CDR2 FRNRAP. The CDR3 is 13 residues long. CDR3 DNA: TGTGCTAGTGGTCCTGGGACAGCCTACGAGCAGTACTTC. As protein: CASGPGTAYEQYF.

V and J are TRBV15 and TRBJ2-5; the D is unclear. Between the trimmed V and J ends, which lost 0 bases and 2 bases, there was a span of 4 bases. This CDR3 spans 13 amino acids. Germline-derived CDR1 and CDR2 are LNHNV and YYDKDF (reference sequence). The CDR3 sequence: CATSREPQETQYF. The CDR3 DNA follows: TGTGCCACCAGCAGAGAGCCACAAGAGACCCAGTACTTC. Full variable domain (rest looked up from reference TRBV15 and TRBJ2-5): DAMVIQNPRYQVTQFGKPVTLSCSQTLNHNVMYWYQQKSSQAPKLLFHYYDKDFNNEADTPDNFQSRRPNTSFCFLDIRSPGLGDTAMYLCATSREPQETQYFGPGTRLLVL.

This clonotype was seen more than once but under ten times. V and J are TRBV10-3 and TRBJ2-7; the D is unclear. V was cut by 3 bases and J by 7 bases, with 13 bases left in between. CDR3 length equals 13 residues. Germline CDR1 ENHRY, CDR2 SYGVKD. CDR3 DNA: TGTGCCATCAGTGATTCGACCCGTGAAGAGCAGTACTTC. It yields the protein CAISDSTREEQYF.

The V call is TRBV27, the J call TRBJ2-7; 13 bases are a match to TRBD2. Germline trimming cut 5 bases from V and 2 bases from J; bases unmatched to any gene: 6. The germline gives CDR1 MNHEY, CDR2 SMNVEV (reference sequence). There are 16 residues in the CDR3. In DNA form, the CDR3 reads TGTGCCAGCAGTCCACGGACTAGCGGGAGCCCCTACGAGCAGTACTTC. It encodes CASSPRTSGSPYEQYF.

This clonotype was counted a few times. The V call is TRBV27, the J call TRBJ2-2; TRBD2 agrees at 8 bases. V trimming: 7 bases; J trimming: 2 bases; junction bases outside the gene matches: 6. This CDR3 spans 15 amino acids. Germline V gives CDR1 MNHEY, CDR2 SMNVEV (reference sequence). CDR3 sequence reads: CASIPGGANTGELFF. For the CDR3, the DNA is TGTGCCAGCATTCCCGGGGGGGCTAACACCGGGGAGCTGTTTTTT.

The chain has TRBV20-1 and TRBJ2-7; 10 nucleotides match TRBD1. J was trimmed by 3 bases and V by 1 base; bases with no gene match: 6. The germline CDR1 and CDR2 sequences are DFQATT and SNEGSKA (reference sequence). The CDR3 loop spans 15 amino acids. DNA of the CDR3: TGCAGTGCTAGAGGTCTGGGACAGGGGTACTACGAGCAGTACTTC. Protein sequence: CSARGLGQGYYEQYF.

This clonotype was counted only a few times. V usage is TRBV5-6 and J usage is TRBJ1-1; 8 positions agree with TRBD1. The trim removed 3 bases at V and 1 base at J, leaving 2 bases unmatched. This CDR3 spans 14 amino acids. Germline V gives CDR1 SGHDT, CDR2 YYEEEE. CDR3 protein: CASSWTGTNTEAFF. CDR3 nucleotide sequence: TGTGCCAGCAGCTGGACAGGGACGAACACTGAAGCTTTCTTT.

The CDR3 loop reads CASSSTGLPYNEQFF. The CDR3 bases are TGTGCCAGCAGCTCCACGGGACTCCCCTACAATGAGCAGTTCTTC. The V gene is TRBV7-9, the J gene TRBJ2-1, with D perhaps TRBD2 (6 bases). This CDR3 region has 15 residues. CDR1 and CDR2 (germline): SEHNR, FQNEAQ (reference sequence). The V and J ends lost 4 bases and 2 bases respectively, with 12 bases between them. The complete variable domain, with remaining parts taken from reference TRBV7-9 and TRBJ2-1, reads DTGVSQNPRHKITKRGQNVTFRCDPISEHNRLYWYRQTLGQGPEFLTYFQNEAQLEKSRLLSDRFSAERPKGSFSTLEIQRTEQGDSAMYLCASSSTGLPYNEQFFGPGTRLTVL.

This clonotype turned up a few times. The chain couples TRBV7-2 to TRBJ1-2, with a tentative D call TRBD1 (5 bases). Germline loops: CDR1 SGHTA, CDR2 FQGNSA. The CDR3 length is 14 residues. V was trimmed by 5 bases and J by 6 bases, leaving 16 bases between them. The CDR3 coding sequence is TGTGCCAGCAGCCGTACGGTCGGGGCCCATGGCTACACCTTC. Encoded protein: CASSRTVGAHGYTF.

The chain employs TRBV4-3 and TRBJ2-7, with D possibly being TRBD1 (7 bases). Germline CDR1 reads LGHNA; CDR2 reads YSLEER. This CDR3 is 18 amino acids long. V lost 0 bases and J lost 6, with 24 bases in between. In DNA, the CDR3 is TGCGCCAGCAGCCAAGATCACGGTATGAGACAGGGTAGCGGCGAGCAGTACTTC. Encoded protein: CASSQDHGMRQGSGEQYF.

There are a few counts of this clonotype. CDR3 nucleotide sequence: TGCGCCAGCAGCTTGGAAAGCGGGGGGGCACTTTCCTACAATGAGCAGTTCTTC. It specifies CASSLESGGALSYNEQFF. The chain joins TRBV5-1 to TRBJ2-1, with 10 bases matching TRBD2. Unmatched junction bases numbered 7, after V lost 0 bases and J lost 1 base. Germline V gene data show CDR1 as SGHRS and CDR2 as YFSETQ. The CDR3 sequence is 18 residues long.

The sample holds a few counts of this clonotype. The chain links TRBV7-9 to TRBJ2-5; D is unresolved. The CDR3 is 14 residues long. CDR1 is SEHNR, CDR2 FQNEAQ, per germline (reference sequence). V was shortened by 2 bases and J by 1 base, with 8 bases between the two germline ends. The CDR3 DNA sequence: TGTGCCAGCAGCTTAATAGGGCCCCAAGAGACCCAGTACTTC. This gives the protein CASSLIGPQETQYF.

The chain recombines TRBV12-3 or TRBV12-4 with TRBJ2-1, with D unresolved. The ends were cut back, 4 bases at V and 4 bases at J, with 11 bases in the middle. There are 14 residues in the CDR3. The CDR3 region is CASSWGPKYNEQFF. As DNA, the CDR3 is TGTGCCAGCAGTTGGGGTCCCAAGTACAATGAGCAGTTCTTC.

This clonotype was recorded at least ten times. The chain carries TRBV14 and TRBJ2-7; D is ambiguous. CDR1 and CDR2 (germline): SGHDN, FVKESK. The CDR3 sequence is 14 residues long. V was clipped by 1 base and J by 0 bases, with 7 bases between them. This CDR3 reads CASSQVGYSYEQYF. CDR3 nucleotides: TGTGCCAGCAGCCAAGTTGGCTACTCCTACGAGCAGTACTTC.

This clonotype was detected a few times. This sequence joins TRBV20-1 and TRBJ1-1; D is perhaps TRBD1 (5 bases). CDR1 is DFQATT and CDR2 is SNEGSKA in the germline V gene (reference sequence). The CDR3 is made up of 13 amino acids. Trimming pared 6 bases from V and 4 bases from J, leaving 15 bases between. CDR3 DNA sequence: TGCAGTGCCGGTACTTGGGGGGTCACTGAAGCTTTCTTT. Amino acids: CSAGTWGVTEAFF.

There are a few counts of this clonotype. This chain links TRBV4-3 with TRBJ1-2; D not certain. CDR3 length: 15 amino acids. The germline CDR1 and CDR2 sequences are LGHNA and YSLEER. V lost 0 bases to trimming and J lost 5 bases, with 13 bases between them. For the CDR3, the DNA is TGCGCCAGCAGCCAAGATGAAGAGGGAAGATATGGCTACACCTTC. Translated: CASSQDEEGRYGYTF.

The chain combines TRBV10-1 with TRBJ1-1; D unclear. CDR1 is WNHNN, CDR2 SYGVQD, per germline (reference sequence). V lost 2 bases to trimming and J lost 0 bases, with 4 bases between them. The CDR3 runs to 13 residues. The CDR3 bases are TGCGCCAGCAGTGAGGATCTGAACACTGAAGCTTTCTTT. Its protein is CASSEDLNTEAFF.

This clonotype was observed a few times. J is TRBJ2-3 and V is TRBV20-1, with no clear D. With 3 bases removed from V and 2 bases from J, the gap between germline ends came to 9 bases. Germline assignment: CDR1 DFQATT and CDR2 SNEGSKA (reference sequence). The CDR3 loop spans 13 amino acids. The CDR3 protein is CSASDTSTDTQYF. The CDR3 DNA reads TGCAGTGCTAGTGACACTTCCACAGATACGCAGTATTTT.

V usage is TRBV20-1 and J usage is TRBJ2-7, with TRBD2 matching over 10 bases. CDR1 and CDR2 (germline): DFQATT, SNEGSKA (reference sequence). Trimming took 7 bases from V and 12 from J; bases not matched to a gene: 12. The length of the CDR3 is 12 residues. The DNA for the CDR3 is TGCAGTGTCAGCGGGAGGGACGGGCTCGGGTACTTC. It encodes CSVSGRDGLGYF.

There are a few counts of this clonotype. The V gene is TRBV6-5, the J gene TRBJ2-3; D is unresolved. This CDR3 has 14 residues. Trimming pared 2 bases from V and 0 bases from J, leaving 6 bases between. Germline CDR1 is MNHEY and CDR2 is SVGAGI. The CDR3 region is CASSYRASTDTQYF. In DNA form, the CDR3 reads TGTGCCAGCAGTTACAGAGCTAGCACAGATACGCAGTATTTT.